The source of this T cell receptor beta chain is a study of breast tumors, draining lymph nodes, adjacent tissues. Study-level findings and limits: The data were judged consistent with most tumor T cells coming from lymph node and expanding in tumor. Compared with basal-like, luminal-like tumors shared significantly more repertoire with nontumor tissue. Tumor repertoires ranked between lymph nodes and nontumor tissue in diversity, with V and J gene preferences.

The lymph nodes were axillary draining lymph nodes from breast cancer patients. This clonotype was recorded at least ten times. What it binds is unknown. TCRdb ran MiXCR on the multiplex PCR reads and lists one entry per CDR3 protein. The sample has some 150,000 distinct CDR3 sequences; 20% to 25% are singletons. Input material: axillary lymph node tissue. The TCR originated in a female donor with breast cancer. Some clones in this sample may be carry-over from other donors' samples.

The CDR3 DNA follows: TGTGCCAGCAGGAGGGGGGACACGAACACCGGGGAGCTGTTTTTT. Its protein is CASRRGDTNTGELFF. This rearrangement joins TRBV12-3 or TRBV12-4 to TRBJ2-2; D is tentatively TRBD1 or TRBD2 (6 bases each). Trimming shortened V by 6 bases and J by 0 bases, and 11 bases separated the two germline ends. The CDR3 sequence is 15 residues long.